One sample yielded the 5 T cell receptor beta chains listed below, sequenced in a study of tumor-infiltrating lymphocytes in localized non-small cell lung cancer. Assay: immunoSEQ multiplex PCR; the TCRdb copy retains only in-frame clones and omits some. The table shows around 17,000 clones, with approximately 80% occurring only once. Sequencing used uninvolved lung tissue not adjacent to the tumor. Receptor source: a human donor with non-small cell lung cancer.

The J gene is TRBJ1-1, the V gene TRBV15; 7 bases align to TRBD1. Germline CDR1 is LNHNV and CDR2 is YYDKDF (reference sequence). This CDR3 has 12 amino acids. With V trimmed by 4 bases and J by 9 bases, 5 bases remained unmatched. CDR3 nucleotide sequence: TGTGCCACCAGCAATACAGGGGTTAAAGCTTTCTTT. It codes for CATSNTGVKAFF.

The chain links TRBV6-5 to TRBJ2-4, with D perhaps TRBD2 (6 bases). The ends were cut back, 5 bases at V and 8 bases at J, with 13 bases in the middle. The CDR3 length is 13 residues. Per germline, CDR1 MNHEY and CDR2 SVGAGI. CDR3: CASSPGEQDIQYF. CDR3 DNA sequence: TGTGCCAGCAGTCCGGGGGAGCAAGACATTCAGTACTTC.

The chain is built from TRBV11-2 and TRBJ2-1; D is possibly TRBD1 (6 bases). Trimming pared 2 bases from V and 6 bases from J, leaving 11 bases between. The germline V gene encodes CDR1 SGHAT and CDR2 FQNNGV. The CDR3 totals 14 residues. The DNA for the CDR3 is TGTGCCAGCAGCTTAATGGGGGCGTCCAATGAGCAGTTCTTC. As protein: CASSLMGASNEQFF. Supplemented by reference TRBV11-2 and TRBJ2-1, the full variable domain reads EAGVAQSPRYKIIEKRQSVAFWCNPISGHATLYWYQQILGQGPKLLIQFQNNGVVDDSQLPKDRFSAERLKGVDSTLKIQPAKLEDSAVYLCASSLMGASNEQFFGPGTRLTVL.

This clone is medium-sized in the sample. This chain joins TRBV5-1 and TRBJ2-7; 9 bases line up with TRBD2. CDR3 length: 17 residues. J was trimmed by 2 bases and V by 2 bases; bases with no gene match: 11. Per germline, CDR1 SGHRS and CDR2 YFSETQ. The CDR3 DNA sequence: TGCGCCAGCAGCTTCGAGACTAGCGGATGGGTTGCCTACGAGCAGTACTTC. Protein sequence: CASSFETSGWVAYEQYF.

This sequence joins TRBV9 and TRBJ1-1; TRBD1 might be the D (6 bases). The germline CDR1 and CDR2 sequences are SGDLS and YYNGEE. V was shortened by 3 bases and J by 4 bases, with 13 bases between the two germline ends. The CDR3 contains 14 residues. The DNA for the CDR3 is TGTGCCAGCAGCGCAGGGGTAGGGGTCACTGAAGCTTTCTTT. It is translated as CASSAGVGVTEAFF.